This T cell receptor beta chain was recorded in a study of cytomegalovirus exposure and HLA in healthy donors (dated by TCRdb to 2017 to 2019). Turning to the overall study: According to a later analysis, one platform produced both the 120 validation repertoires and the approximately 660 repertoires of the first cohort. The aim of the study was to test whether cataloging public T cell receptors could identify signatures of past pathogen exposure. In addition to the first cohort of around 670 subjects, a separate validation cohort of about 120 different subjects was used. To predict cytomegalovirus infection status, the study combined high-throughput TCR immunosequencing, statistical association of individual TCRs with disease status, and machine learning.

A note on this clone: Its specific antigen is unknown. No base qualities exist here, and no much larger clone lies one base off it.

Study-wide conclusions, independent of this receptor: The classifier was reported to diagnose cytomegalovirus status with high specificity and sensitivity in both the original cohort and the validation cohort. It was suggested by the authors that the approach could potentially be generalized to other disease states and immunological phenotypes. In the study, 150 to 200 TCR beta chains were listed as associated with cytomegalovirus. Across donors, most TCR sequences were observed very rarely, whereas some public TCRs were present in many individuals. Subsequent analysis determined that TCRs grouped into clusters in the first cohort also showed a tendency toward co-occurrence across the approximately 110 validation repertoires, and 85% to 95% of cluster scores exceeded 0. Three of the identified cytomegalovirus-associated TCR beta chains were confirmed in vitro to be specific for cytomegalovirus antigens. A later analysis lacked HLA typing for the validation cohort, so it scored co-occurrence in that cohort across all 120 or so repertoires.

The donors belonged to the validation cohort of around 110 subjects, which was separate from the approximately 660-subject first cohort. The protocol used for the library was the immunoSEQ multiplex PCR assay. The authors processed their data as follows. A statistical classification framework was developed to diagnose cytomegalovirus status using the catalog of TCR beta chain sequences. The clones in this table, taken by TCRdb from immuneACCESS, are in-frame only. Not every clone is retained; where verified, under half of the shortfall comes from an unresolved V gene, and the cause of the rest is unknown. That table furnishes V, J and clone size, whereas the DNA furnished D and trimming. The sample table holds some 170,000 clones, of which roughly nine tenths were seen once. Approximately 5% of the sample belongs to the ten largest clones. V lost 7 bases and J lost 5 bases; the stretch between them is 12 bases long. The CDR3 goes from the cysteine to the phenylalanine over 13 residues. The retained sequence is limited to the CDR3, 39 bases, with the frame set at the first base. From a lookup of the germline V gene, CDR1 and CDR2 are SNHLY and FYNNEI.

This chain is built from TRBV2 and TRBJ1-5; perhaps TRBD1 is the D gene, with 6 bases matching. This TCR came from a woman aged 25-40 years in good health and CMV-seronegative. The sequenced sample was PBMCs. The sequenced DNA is TGTGCCAGCAAGAGGACAGTAGATCAGCCCCAGCATTTT. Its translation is CASKRTVDQPQHF.